The next 21 T cell receptor beta chains were all read from a single sample in a study of CD8+ T cells in alopecia areata. Treatment defined: oral pan-JAK inhibitor, 5-10 mg twice daily. cDNA prepared by RNA extraction and subsequent reverse transcription served as the template for sequencing. Profiled with immunoSEQ multiplex PCR; TCRdb holds only in-frame clones, not every one. The sample has 85,000 to 95,000 clones; 70% to 85% are singletons. The sample here was CD8+ T cells sorted from blood, taken around week 46, from a patient treated with tofacitinib. The source of these receptors is a human donor with alopecia areata.

The chain uses TRBV29-1 and TRBJ1-2; weak D call: TRBD1 (6 bases). V was shortened by 4 bases and J by 0 bases, with 21 bases between the two germline ends. CDR1 SQVTM and CDR2 ANQGSEA come from the germline V gene. CDR3 length: 17 amino acids. For the CDR3, the DNA is TGCAGCGTTGTAGCTCGGGGGCACCGGTCTTCTAACTATGGCTACACCTTC. As protein: CSVVARGHRSSNYGYTF.

The genes are TRBV19 and TRBJ1-5, with 8 bases lining up with TRBD1. The V gene's germline CDR1 is LNHDA and CDR2 SQIVND (reference sequence). V was pared by 5 bases and J by 6 bases, with 12 bases of the junction left unmatched. This CDR3 spans 16 amino acids. CDR3: CASSPGTGLVGQPQHF. CDR3 DNA: TGTGCCAGTAGTCCAGGGACAGGATTAGTCGGTCAGCCCCAGCATTTT. Full variable domain (remainder filled in from reference TRBV19 and TRBJ1-5): DGGITQSPKYLFRKEGQNVTLSCEQNLNHDAMYWYRQDPGQGLRLIYYSQIVNDFQKGDIAEGYSVSREKKESFPLTVTSAQKNPTAFYLCASSPGTGLVGQPQHFGDGTRLSIL.

The CDR3 bases are TGCGCCAGCAGCCAAGAGACGGGGGGAGTCTACGAGCAGTACTTC. Its translation: CASSQETGGVYEQYF. This chain joins TRBV4-3 and TRBJ2-7; TRBD2 aligns across 7 bases. CDR1 and CDR2 (germline): LGHNA, YSLEER. This CDR3 spans 15 amino acids. The trim removed 0 bases at V and 3 bases at J, leaving 5 bases unmatched.

The CDR3 nucleotides read TGTGCCAGCAGCGTAGGGGGCCCGGGACGCGAGCAGTTCTTC. Its protein is CASSVGGPGREQFF. The chain joins TRBV9 to TRBJ2-1; tentatively, D is TRBD1 or TRBD2 (5 bases each). Germline V gene sequence: CDR1 SGDLS, CDR2 YYNGEE. The CDR3 runs to 14 residues. Deletions cut 0 bases from V and 10 bases from J, with 14 bases between.

The V gene is TRBV4-3, the J gene TRBJ2-1, with no clear D. V lost 0 bases to trimming and J lost 3 bases, with 3 bases between them. From germline, CDR1 is LGHNA and CDR2 YSLEER. The CDR3 extends over 13 amino acids. As DNA, the CDR3 is TGCGCCAGCAGCCAAGAAAGCTACAATGAGCAGTTCTTC. Its translation: CASSQESYNEQFF.

The chain links TRBV19 to TRBJ2-1; D tentatively fits TRBD1 or TRBD2 (6 bases each). CDR1 and CDR2 (germline): LNHDA, SQIVND (reference sequence). Trimming left V 6 bases short and J 1 base short, with 16 bases between. CDR3 length: 16 amino acids. In DNA, the CDR3 is TGTGCCAGTAGGACTGAGGGGGGAGGATCCTACAATGAGCAGTTCTTC. Encoded protein: CASRTEGGGSYNEQFF.

J is TRBJ1-2 and V is TRBV4-1; D is possibly TRBD1 (5 bases). V gave up 0 bases and J gave up 4 bases, with 18 bases separating them. Germline assignment: CDR1 MGHRA and CDR2 YSYEKL. The length of the CDR3 is 17 residues. CDR3 bases: TGCGCCAGCAGCCAAGATTCCGGGGCGGGAGGTGCCTATGGCTACACCTTC. It encodes CASSQDSGAGGAYGYTF.

CDR3 DNA sequence: TGTGCCTGGAGCCCAGGGGATGGCTACACCTTC. This gives the protein CAWSPGDGYTF. The genes are TRBV30 and TRBJ1-2; D might be TRBD1 (6 bases). Trimming removed 3 bases from V and 6 bases from J, with 8 bases in between. Germline CDR1 reads GTSNPN; CDR2 reads SVGIG (reference sequence). CDR3 length equals 11 residues.

The V gene is TRBV27, the J gene TRBJ2-2; 11 bases match TRBD1. The germline gives CDR1 MNHEY, CDR2 SMNVEV (reference sequence). This CDR3 comprises 15 residues. J lost 4 bases, V lost 5 bases, and 3 bases had no gene match. The CDR3 reads CASSTGTGGTGELFF. CDR3 in DNA: TGTGCCAGCAGTACCGGGACAGGGGGCACCGGGGAGCTGTTTTTT.

This chain links TRBV29-1 with TRBJ2-2; no clear D gene. This CDR3 contains 14 residues. CDR1 and CDR2 from the germline V gene are SQVTM and ANQGSEA. Trimming removed 3 bases at V and 0 bases at J, with 8 bases between. CDR3 in DNA: TGCAGCGTTGAGACAAACGCGAACACCGGGGAGCTGTTTTTT. Its translation is CSVETNANTGELFF.

The V call is TRBV25-1, the J call TRBJ1-2, with a possible D match to TRBD1 (5 bases). Germline V gene sequence: CDR1 MGHDK, CDR2 SYGVNS. The CDR3 runs to 15 residues. V was clipped by 2 bases and J by 7 bases, with 17 bases between them. The chain's CDR3 is CASSEHRLGLSGYTF. Written as DNA, the CDR3 is TGTGCCAGCAGTGAACACAGGCTGGGACTGAGTGGCTACACCTTC.

CDR3 protein: CASNLARQVPYEQYF. DNA for the CDR3: TGCGCCAGCAACCTCGCCCGACAGGTACCCTACGAGCAGTACTTC. V and J are TRBV10-1 and TRBJ2-7, with TRBD1 as a possible D gene (6 bases). The V end was cut by 7 bases, the J end by 2 bases, with 18 bases between. This CDR3 contains 15 residues. Germline-derived CDR1 and CDR2 are WNHNN and SYGVQD (reference sequence).

V usage is TRBV29-1 and J usage is TRBJ1-2; D possibly corresponds to TRBD1 (6 bases). Germline V gives CDR1 SQVTM, CDR2 ANQGSEA. V shed 1 base and J shed 8 bases, with 23 bases lying between them. The CDR3 loop spans 16 amino acids. DNA for the CDR3: TGCAGCGTTGAAGGGGGGAAAGACAGGCAGTCTTTAGGCTACACCTTC. Encoded protein: CSVEGGKDRQSLGYTF.

CDR3 sequence (DNA): TGCAGCGGCCGGGACAGACCCGAGGAACTGTTTTTT. It specifies CSGRDRPEELFF. This sequence joins TRBV29-1 and TRBJ1-4; TRBD1 aligns across 7 bases. The CDR3 extends over 12 amino acids. Germline V gene data show CDR1 as SQVTM and CDR2 as ANQGSEA. V gave up 7 bases and J gave up 12 bases; unmatched junction bases: 11.

This sequence joins TRBV7-9 and TRBJ2-7; D unresolved. The CDR3 has 13 amino acids. V dropped 1 base and J dropped 3 bases, with 7 bases sitting between them. Per germline, CDR1 SEHNR and CDR2 FQNEAQ (reference sequence). CDR3 loop: CASSLGAVYEQYF. In nucleotides, the CDR3 is TGTGCCAGCAGCTTAGGGGCCGTCTACGAGCAGTACTTC.

The chain couples TRBV27 to TRBJ2-7; 8 nucleotides align to TRBD1. This CDR3 is built from 13 residues. The ends lost 2 bases at V and 9 bases at J; junction bases unmatched: 6. Germline V gene data show CDR1 as MNHEY and CDR2 as SMNVEV (reference sequence). CDR3 coding DNA: TGTGCCAGCAGTTTAGCAGGGGGCTCTGTGCAGTACTTC. Residues: CASSLAGGSVQYF.

The J gene is TRBJ1-1, the V gene TRBV7-9, with D perhaps TRBD1 (5 bases). The CDR3 consists of 14 residues. Between the trimmed V and J ends, which lost 2 bases and 1 base, there was a span of 8 bases. Germline CDR1 SEHNR, CDR2 FQNEAQ (reference sequence). The CDR3 DNA reads as TGTGCCAGCAGCTTAATCGGGGGGAACACTGAAGCTTTCTTT. Residues: CASSLIGGNTEAFF.

This clone was picked up one time. One junction end disagrees with the germline gene, perhaps due to a read error. This chain joins TRBV7-8 and TRBJ2-5; D unresolved. The CDR3 has 16 amino acids. The germline V gene has CDR1 SGHVS and CDR2 FQNEAQ. CDR3: CASTLLPGRPQETQYF. DNA of the CDR3: TGTGCCAGCACCTTACTGCCGGGTAGACCCCAAGAGACCCAGTACTTC.

This rearrangement joins TRBV19 to TRBJ1-1, with a weak D call TRBD1 (5 bases). The CDR3 contains 11 residues. Germline V lookup: CDR1 LNHDA, CDR2 SQIVND (reference sequence). The germline V and J ends were trimmed by 6 bases and 7 bases, with 9 bases remaining between them. In DNA form, the CDR3 reads TGTGCCAGTAGCCCAGGGATTGAAGCTTTCTTT. It encodes CASSPGIEAFF.

CDR3 nucleotides: TGTGCCAGCAGCTTAGATTACGGTGACAGGGCGGGAGAAAAACTGTTTTTT. This sequence encodes CASSLDYGDRAGEKLFF. The chain couples TRBV7-6 to TRBJ1-4; 7 nucleotides agree with TRBD1. CDR1 is SGHVS, CDR2 FNYEAQ, per germline. V lost 1 base to trimming and J lost 8 bases; unmatched junction nucleotides: 13. The CDR3 loop spans 17 amino acids.

The chain is built from TRBV29-1 and TRBJ2-1; 13 bases line up with TRBD2. Germline V gene lookup returns CDR1 SQVTM and CDR2 ANQGSEA. CDR3 length equals 17 residues. Unmatched junction bases numbered 15, after V lost 4 bases and J lost 9 bases. The CDR3 nucleotides read TGCAGCGTTGTACTAGCGGGGGGGGTACAATGGTTGGGTGAGCAGTTCTTC. Its protein product is CSVVLAGGVQWLGEQFF.